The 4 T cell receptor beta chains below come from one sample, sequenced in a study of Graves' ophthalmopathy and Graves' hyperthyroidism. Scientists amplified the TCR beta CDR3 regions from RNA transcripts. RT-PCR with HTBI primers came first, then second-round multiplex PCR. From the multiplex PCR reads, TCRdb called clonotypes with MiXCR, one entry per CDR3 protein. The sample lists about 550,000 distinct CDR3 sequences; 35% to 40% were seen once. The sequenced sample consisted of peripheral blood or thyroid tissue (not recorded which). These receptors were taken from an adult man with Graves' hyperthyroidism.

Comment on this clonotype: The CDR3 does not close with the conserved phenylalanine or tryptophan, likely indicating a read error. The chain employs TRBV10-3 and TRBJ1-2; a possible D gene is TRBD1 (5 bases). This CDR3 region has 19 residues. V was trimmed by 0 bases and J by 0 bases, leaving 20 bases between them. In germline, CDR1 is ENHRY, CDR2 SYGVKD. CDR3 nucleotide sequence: TGTGCCATCAGTGAGTCGACTCTGAGACGAACAGGATCTAACTATGGCTACACCATC. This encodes CAISESTLRRTGSNYGYTI.

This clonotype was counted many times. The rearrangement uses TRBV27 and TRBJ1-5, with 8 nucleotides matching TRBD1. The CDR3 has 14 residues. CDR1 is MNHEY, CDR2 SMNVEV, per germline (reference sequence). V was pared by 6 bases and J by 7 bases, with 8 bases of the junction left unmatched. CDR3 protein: CASSWTGHVQPQHF. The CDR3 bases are TGTGCCAGCAGCTGGACAGGGCACGTACAGCCCCAGCATTTT.

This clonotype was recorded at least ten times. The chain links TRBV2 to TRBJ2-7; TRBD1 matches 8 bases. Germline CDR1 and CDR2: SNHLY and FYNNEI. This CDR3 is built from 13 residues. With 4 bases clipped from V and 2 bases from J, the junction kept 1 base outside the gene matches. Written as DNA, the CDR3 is TGTGCCAGCAGTGTGGACAGGGCCTACGAGCAGTACTTC. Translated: CASSVDRAYEQYF.

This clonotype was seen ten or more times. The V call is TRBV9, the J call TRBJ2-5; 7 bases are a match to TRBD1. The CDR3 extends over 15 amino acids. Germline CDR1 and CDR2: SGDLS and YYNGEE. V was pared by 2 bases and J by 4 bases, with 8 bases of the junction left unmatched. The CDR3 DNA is TGTGCCAGCAGCGTCGACCCGGGACAGCGAGAGACCCAGTACTTC. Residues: CASSVDPGQRETQYF.